The 3 T cell receptor beta chains below all came from one sample that was sequenced in a study of blood T cell repertoires in COVID-19. The repertoire was sequenced with immunoSEQ multiplex PCR; TCRdb's copy has only in-frame clones and lacks some. Of 360,000 or so clones in the sample, 89% were seen once. The sample consisted of peripheral blood. The receptors were sampled from a woman aged 60-70 years with COVID-19, enrolled during active disease.

This chain joins TRBV2 and TRBJ1-2; tentative D call: TRBD1 (5 bases). The length of the CDR3 is 15 residues. The V gene's germline CDR1 is SNHLY and CDR2 FYNNEI. V was trimmed by 4 bases and J by 0 bases, leaving 12 bases between them. CDR3 in DNA: TGTGCCAGCAGTGTTAGACAGTATTCTAACTATGGCTACACCTTC. It translates to CASSVRQYSNYGYTF.

V gene TRBV7-6 combines with J gene TRBJ2-5; TRBD2 aligns across 11 bases. Germline CDR1 is SGHVS and CDR2 is FNYEAQ. Trimming at V came to 1 base and at J to 1 base, leaving 2 bases not matched to a gene. The CDR3 is 16 amino acids. The CDR3 DNA is TGTGCCAGCAGCTTAGGGGGACTAGCGGTCCAAGAGACCCAGTACTTC. It codes for CASSLGGLAVQETQYF.

CDR3 in amino acids: CASRKPGISNTDTQYF. The CDR3 DNA is TGTGCCAGCAGAAAACCGGGGATCTCGAACACAGATACGCAGTATTTT. The rearrangement uses TRBV5-6 and TRBJ2-3, with a possible D match to TRBD2 (5 bases). V was pared by 5 bases and J by 2 bases, with 18 bases between. CDR1 is SGHDT, CDR2 YYEEEE, per germline. The CDR3 covers 16 residues.